This entry lists 30 T cell receptor beta chains sequenced from one sample in a study of T cells after yellow fever vaccination. From the 5' RACE reads, TCRdb called clonotypes with MiXCR, one entry per CDR3 protein. The sample consists of a few hundred thousand distinct CDR3 sequences, approximately 18% of them appearing once. Specimen: PBMCs, collected before the yellow fever booster vaccination. The receptor set was obtained from a man aged 18-30 years who received the YFV17D yellow fever vaccine.

The V gene is TRBV4-1, the J gene TRBJ2-1, with D unresolved. Germline loops: CDR1 MGHRA, CDR2 YSYEKL. Between the trimmed V and J ends, which lost 3 bases and 8 bases, there was a span of 20 bases. This CDR3 comprises 16 residues. In nucleotides, the CDR3 is TGCGCCAGCAGCCACATTGGGCAATTGGGCGAGGATGAGCAGTTCTTC. It yields the protein CASSHIGQLGEDEQFF.

This clonotype was counted between two and nine times. The chain recombines TRBV30 with TRBJ2-1, with TRBD2 matching 9 bases. This CDR3 has 14 residues. Trimming removed 3 bases from V and 7 bases from J; junction bases left unmatched: 7. Germline CDR1 and CDR2: GTSNPN and SVGIG (reference sequence). The CDR3 DNA reads as TGTGCCTGGAGCACGGGACTAGCTAGGAATGAGCAGTTCTTC. Protein sequence: CAWSTGLARNEQFF.

This clonotype was detected only a few times. At one boundary the junction diverges from the germline segment, which might be a read error. The DNA for the CDR3 is TGTGCCATCAGCTTTTCTGCAGGGAGAGAGACCCAGTACTTC. This encodes CAISFSAGRETQYF. The gene calls are TRBV5-6 and TRBJ2-5, with D perhaps assigned TRBD1 or TRBD2 (5 bases each). The CDR3 has 14 residues. CDR1 is SGHDT, CDR2 YYEEEE, per germline.

This clonotype came up a few times. The chain joins TRBV4-1 to TRBJ2-1; D uncertain. CDR1 is MGHRA and CDR2 is YSYEKL in the germline V gene. The CDR3 is 13 amino acids. Trimming took 4 bases from V and 7 from J, leaving 11 bases between them. CDR3 bases: TGCGCCAGCAGCCTCTTTGTCAGGAATGAGCAGTTCTTC. Protein sequence: CASSLFVRNEQFF.

This clonotype was counted ten times or more. This chain links TRBV7-2 with TRBJ1-2, with 9 bases fitting TRBD1. The germline V gene has CDR1 SGHTA and CDR2 FQGNSA. Trimming cost V 3 bases and J 7 bases; bases outside gene matches: 3. The CDR3 spans 13 residues. Here the CDR3 reads CASSFGTGFGYTF. Here the CDR3 DNA reads TGTGCCAGCAGCTTCGGGACAGGGTTTGGCTACACCTTC.

This clonotype was detected a few times. The rearrangement links TRBV25-1 to TRBJ1-1; tentatively, D is TRBD1 (6 bases). This CDR3 contains 14 residues. Per the germline V gene, CDR1 is MGHDK and CDR2 is SYGVNS. The germline V and J ends were trimmed by 3 bases and 5 bases, with 13 bases remaining between them. For the CDR3, the DNA is TGTGCCAGCAGTGATATGGGGACAAGGACTGAAGCTTTCTTT. Encoded protein: CASSDMGTRTEAFF.

The chain has TRBV5-4 and TRBJ2-2; D possibly corresponds to TRBD1 (6 bases). V dropped 3 bases and J dropped 7 bases, with 19 bases sitting between them. The CDR3 length is 16 residues. Germline CDR1 SGHNT, CDR2 YYREEE (reference sequence). The CDR3 protein is CASSSGQKTTVGELFF. In DNA form, the CDR3 reads TGTGCCAGCAGCTCCGGACAGAAAACCACGGTCGGGGAGCTGTTTTTT.

The sample holds a few counts of this clonotype. The chain couples TRBV6-5 to TRBJ2-1; D unclear. V was trimmed by 2 bases and J by 11 bases, leaving 16 bases between them. CDR3 size: 14 residues. Germline V gene sequence: CDR1 MNHEY, CDR2 SVGAGI. The DNA for the CDR3 is TGTGCCAGCAGTTACGGGTCCCCGTTCCCGAAGCAGTTCTTC. Amino acid sequence: CASSYGSPFPKQFF.

This clonotype was seen a few times. The chain recombines TRBV7-9 with TRBJ2-7, with TRBD1 identical over 7 bases. CDR1 and CDR2 from the germline V gene are SEHNR and FQNEAQ (reference sequence). CDR3 length equals 15 residues. After removal of 5 bases from V and 0 bases from J, the junction contained 7 bases not matched to a gene. The CDR3 nucleotides are TGTGCCAGCAGCCTCCGGGACAGCCACTCCTACGAGCAGTACTTC. Translated: CASSLRDSHSYEQYF.

There are a few counts of this clonotype. V is TRBV5-1 and J is TRBJ2-2, with 12 bases lining up with TRBD2. The trim removed 4 bases at V and 4 bases at J, leaving 5 bases unmatched. The V gene's germline CDR1 is SGHRS and CDR2 YFSETQ. The CDR3 contains 16 residues. Here the CDR3 reads CASSPGLAGLTGELFF. In DNA form, the CDR3 reads TGCGCCAGCAGCCCGGGACTAGCGGGCCTCACCGGGGAGCTGTTTTTT.

This clonotype was seen at least ten times. The rearrangement uses TRBV25-1 and TRBJ2-7; 8 nucleotides match TRBD1. This CDR3 contains 15 residues. Trimming cost V 4 bases and J 7 bases; bases outside gene matches: 12. Germline loops: CDR1 MGHDK, CDR2 SYGVNS. CDR3 sequence (DNA): TGTGCCAGCAGTGGCCCTACAGGGGGAGCATCTGAGCAGTACTTC. This gives the protein CASSGPTGGASEQYF.

The chain employs TRBV20-1 and TRBJ2-1, with D possibly TRBD1 on 6 matching bases. The CDR3 consists of 14 residues. Germline CDR1 DFQATT, CDR2 SNEGSKA (reference sequence). V was cut by 4 bases and J by 5 bases, with 15 bases left in between. The CDR3 DNA reads TGCAGTGCTAACTCAGGACAGATAAACAATGAGCAGTTCTTC. It codes for CSANSGQINNEQFF.

The rearrangement uses TRBV9 and TRBJ2-5; 8 bases align to TRBD1. The CDR3 is 15 amino acids. Germline V lookup: CDR1 SGDLS, CDR2 YYNGEE. Trimming took 3 bases from V and 5 from J; bases not matched to a gene: 9. Written as DNA, the CDR3 is TGTGCCAGCAGCGAGTCCCCGACAGGGGAGGAGACCCAGTACTTC. Protein: CASSESPTGEETQYF. The full variable domain, its missing parts supplied by reference TRBV9 and TRBJ2-5, is DSGVTQTPKHLITATGQRVTLRCSPRSGDLSVYWYQQSLDQGLQFLIQYYNGEERAKGNILERFSAQQFPDLHSELNLSSLELGDSALYFCASSESPTGEETQYFGPGTRLLVL.

This clonotype appeared once. V is TRBV5-1 and J is TRBJ2-5; no clear D gene. Germline CDR1 is SGHRS and CDR2 is YFSETQ. Trimming pared 4 bases from V and 2 bases from J, leaving 15 bases between. The CDR3 loop spans 15 amino acids. The CDR3 loop is CASSPYRRQQETQYF. DNA of the CDR3: TGCGCCAGCAGCCCGTATAGGCGTCAGCAAGAGACCCAGTACTTC.

The rearrangement joins TRBV11-2 to TRBJ2-2, with D maybe TRBD1 (6 bases). V lost 6 bases to trimming and J lost 4 bases, with 9 bases between them. There are 13 residues in the CDR3. CDR1 and CDR2 (germline): SGHAT, FQNNGV. The CDR3, as DNA: TGTGCCAGCAGGGGACACGGCACCGGGGAGCTGTTTTTT. Protein sequence: CASRGHGTGELFF.

J is TRBJ1-1 and V is TRBV29-1, with no clear D. The CDR3 covers 13 residues. Trimming removed 7 bases at V and 1 base at J, with 13 bases between. Germline V gives CDR1 SQVTM, CDR2 ANQGSEA. This CDR3 reads CSGRVGSNTEAFF. In DNA form, the CDR3 reads TGCAGCGGAAGGGTCGGTTCGAACACTGAAGCTTTCTTT. Based on the CDR3 plus reference TRBV29-1 and TRBJ1-1, the full variable domain is SAVISQKPSRDICQRGTSLTIQCQVDSQVTMMFWYRQQPGQSLTLIATANQGSEATYESGFVIDKFPISRPNLTFSTLTVSNMSPEDSSIYLCSGRVGSNTEAFFGQGTRLTVV.

J is TRBJ2-3 and V is TRBV29-1, with D uncertain. The CDR3 covers 12 residues. V lost 7 bases and J lost 2, with 10 bases in between. The V gene's germline CDR1 is SQVTM and CDR2 ANQGSEA. Here the CDR3 DNA reads TGCAGCGCTGAGACCACCACAGATACGCAGTATTTT. This sequence encodes CSAETTTDTQYF.

The table lists this clonotype with many counts. V and J are TRBV27 and TRBJ1-4; no clear D gene. The V gene lost 6 bases and the J gene lost 0 bases, with 11 bases spanning the gap. This CDR3 comprises 15 residues. Germline-derived CDR1 and CDR2 are MNHEY and SMNVEV (reference sequence). The CDR3 spells CASSPVWATNEKLFF. CDR3 sequence (DNA): TGTGCCAGCAGCCCCGTTTGGGCAACTAATGAAAAACTGTTTTTT.

The rearrangement joins TRBV7-9 to TRBJ1-1; 8 nucleotides align to TRBD1. The germline CDR1 and CDR2 sequences are SEHNR and FQNEAQ (reference sequence). The V gene end was trimmed by 6 bases and the J gene end by 3 bases; junction bases not matched to a gene: 6. The CDR3 loop spans 14 amino acids. This CDR3 reads CASRTSGGYTEAFF. The DNA of the CDR3 is TGTGCCAGCAGAACCTCAGGGGGCTACACTGAAGCTTTCTTT.

V and J are TRBV4-1 and TRBJ2-5; D possibly matches TRBD1 or TRBD2 (6 bases each). Trimming removed 1 base from V and 6 bases from J, with 18 bases in between. The CDR3 is 16 amino acids. Germline-derived CDR1 and CDR2 are MGHRA and YSYEKL. This CDR3 is CASSQGMGEGGKTQYF. The CDR3 DNA sequence: TGCGCCAGCAGCCAAGGGATGGGAGAGGGGGGAAAGACCCAGTACTTC.

The rearrangement links TRBV15 to TRBJ1-4; TRBD1 might be the D (5 bases). The germline V gene encodes CDR1 LNHNV and CDR2 YYDKDF (reference sequence). The V and J ends lost 7 bases and 4 bases respectively, with 22 bases between them. The CDR3 is 17 amino acids. The DNA of the CDR3 is TGTGCCACCACGCTCTCGGAAAAGGGACCTCATAATGAAAAACTGTTTTTT. Amino acid sequence: CATTLSEKGPHNEKLFF.

This sequence joins TRBV20-1 and TRBJ2-3; TRBD2 matches at 9 bases. The trim removed 3 bases at V and 1 base at J, leaving 5 bases unmatched. Looked up from germline, CDR1 is DFQATT and CDR2 is SNEGSKA (reference sequence). The length of the CDR3 is 15 residues. The DNA of the CDR3 is TGCAGTGCTAGCGGGCTAGCGGGACGCACAGATACGCAGTATTTT. It specifies CSASGLAGRTDTQYF.

This clonotype was picked up a small number of times. The chain uses TRBV29-1 and TRBJ2-3; 11 nucleotides align to TRBD2. The CDR3 sequence is 17 residues long. Trimming cost V 7 bases and J 2 bases; bases outside gene matches: 14. Germline CDR1 SQVTM, CDR2 ANQGSEA. CDR3 DNA: TGCAGCGCTCACCTGTGGGGGACTAGCGGTGACACAGATACGCAGTATTTT. As protein: CSAHLWGTSGDTDTQYF.

This clonotype was observed a handful of times. The gene calls are TRBV12-3 or TRBV12-4 and TRBJ1-5; D call uncertain. CDR3 length equals 13 residues. The V gene lost 4 bases and the J gene lost 9 bases, with 13 bases spanning the gap. In nucleotides, the CDR3 is TGTGCCAGCAGTTCGGCAGGTATAGCGCCCCAGCATTTT. The encoded protein is CASSSAGIAPQHF.

Only a few counts were recorded for this clonotype. V gene TRBV6-1 combines with J gene TRBJ1-5; 11 positions agree with TRBD1. The CDR3 spans 14 residues. The V segment lost 6 bases and the J segment 5 bases; nucleotides outside the gene matches: 3. Germline CDR1 MNHNS, CDR2 SASEGT. CDR3 sequence reads: CASRRDRGDQPQHF. The CDR3 bases are TGTGCCAGCAGACGGGACAGGGGGGATCAGCCCCAGCATTTT.

This clonotype was observed a handful of times. This chain joins TRBV20-1 and TRBJ2-1, with a possible D match to TRBD2 (5 bases). The V gene's germline CDR1 is DFQATT and CDR2 SNEGSKA (reference sequence). The CDR3 sequence is 14 residues long. V was pared by 5 bases and J by 7 bases, with 18 bases between. CDR3 residues: CSASSTRERNEQFF. In DNA form, the CDR3 reads TGCAGTGCTTCGTCGACACGGGAAAGGAATGAGCAGTTCTTC.

This clonotype was seen a few times. The chain employs TRBV20-1 and TRBJ1-4, with 8 positions matching TRBD1. Per the germline V gene, CDR1 is DFQATT and CDR2 is SNEGSKA (reference sequence). CDR3 size: 16 residues. Trimming at V came to 0 bases and at J to 7 bases, leaving 10 bases not matched to a gene. CDR3 sequence: CSARDPRSGGGEKLFF. CDR3 DNA sequence: TGCAGTGCTAGAGATCCCCGTTCAGGGGGCGGTGAAAAACTGTTTTTT.

The V and J genes are TRBV4-2 and TRBJ2-7; D remains ambiguous. Deletions cut 0 bases from V and 2 bases from J, with 5 bases between. Germline-derived CDR1 and CDR2 are LGHNA and YNFKEQ. This CDR3 region has 13 residues. The CDR3 region is CASSQESAYEQYF. DNA for the CDR3: TGTGCCAGCAGCCAAGAAAGCGCCTACGAGCAGTACTTC.

In this sample, this clonotype turned up a few times. The V gene is TRBV12-3 or TRBV12-4, the J gene TRBJ1-4, with D tentatively TRBD1 (5 bases). The V end was cut by 2 bases, the J end by 6 bases, with 10 bases between. The CDR3 loop spans 14 amino acids. This CDR3 reads CASSLRGLDEKLFF. CDR3 bases: TGTGCCAGCAGTTTAAGGGGATTAGATGAAAAACTGTTTTTT.

This clonotype turned up a few times. The chain recombines TRBV6-5 with TRBJ1-4, with D unclear. CDR3 size: 13 residues. Germline CDR1 and CDR2: MNHEY and SVGAGI. Trimming took off 5 bases at V and 10 bases at J, with 14 bases between the two ends. Written as DNA, the CDR3 is TGTGCCAGCAGTCGGGCGCCCTGGAGAAAACTGTTTTTT. Translation: CASSRAPWRKLFF.